This T cell receptor (beta chain) comes out of a study of blood T cell repertoires in COVID-19 (TCRdb year 2020). As for the study more broadly: The collaborator samples originated in the United States, Italy and Spain and spanned the acute and convalescent phases of COVID-19. The repertoires were released in a freely available public database intended as a resource for research on the immune response to SARS-CoV-2. Subjects who had been exposed to COVID-19, were actively infected with it, or had recovered from it provided the deeply sampled blood TCRbeta repertoires that made up the dataset. The material from the prospective study consisted of cDNA or gDNA derived from T cells, B-cell-depleted T cells, or PBMCs. A de-identified subject ID, COVID-19 status, age in years and sex were almost always included in the sample metadata. Samples came from the ongoing ImmuneRACE study (first 160 participants) plus 1,254 subjects from 6 global collaborators. Where available, HLA class I and class II types were obtained from metadata supplied by the sample provider rather than from assay-based typing.

What the research found in general, with its limitations: The amount of clinical and demographic metadata varied by source and participant and was provided uncurated.

Turning to this clone: It has no known antigen specificity. No base quality values were provided; no much bigger clone lies one nucleotide off.

Collaborating institutions collected whole blood in K2EDTA tubes following their own protocols. For TCRbeta analysis, collaborator samples were shipped as frozen whole blood, as isolated PBMCs, or as DNA extracted from either sample type. TCRbeta CDR3 regions were amplified from genomic DNA using the immunoSEQ Assay, a bias-controlled multiplex PCR. In the original analysis: The number of nucleated cells in each sample was estimated by amplification of reference gene primers within the assay. To quantify the absolute abundance of each unique TCRbeta CDR3 rearrangement, sequence reads were collapsed and filtered. For each sample, productive Simpson clonality was calculated as the square root of Simpson's diversity index over productive rearrangements. TCRdb stores this immuneACCESS table with in-frame sequences only. Part of the clones is absent; in the studies checked, under half of the shortfall reflects unresolved V genes, and no reason is known for the rest. V and J calls and clone size are given by that table; D and trimming were obtained from the DNA. Here the sample has roughly 200,000 clones; about 90% occur a single time. The top ten constitute around 1.6% of the sample.

Relative to germline, V is missing 2 bases and J is missing 3 bases, with 3 bases of the junction outside any gene match. The CDR1 and CDR2 encoded by the germline V gene (reference sequence) are GTSNPN and SVGIG. The CDR3 contains 13 residues, cysteine and phenylalanine counted. Of all the DNA, just the CDR3 is kept, 39 bases in frame from base 1. The source of this sequence is a man aged 18 to 30 with active or convalescent COVID-19. Here the chain combines TRBV30 and TRBJ1-2, with TRBD1 identical over 7 junction bases. Input material: peripheral blood. The nucleotide sequence is TGTGCCTGGAGTCTAGGACAGGACTATGGCTACACCTTC. Translated, this gives CAWSLGQDYGYTF.